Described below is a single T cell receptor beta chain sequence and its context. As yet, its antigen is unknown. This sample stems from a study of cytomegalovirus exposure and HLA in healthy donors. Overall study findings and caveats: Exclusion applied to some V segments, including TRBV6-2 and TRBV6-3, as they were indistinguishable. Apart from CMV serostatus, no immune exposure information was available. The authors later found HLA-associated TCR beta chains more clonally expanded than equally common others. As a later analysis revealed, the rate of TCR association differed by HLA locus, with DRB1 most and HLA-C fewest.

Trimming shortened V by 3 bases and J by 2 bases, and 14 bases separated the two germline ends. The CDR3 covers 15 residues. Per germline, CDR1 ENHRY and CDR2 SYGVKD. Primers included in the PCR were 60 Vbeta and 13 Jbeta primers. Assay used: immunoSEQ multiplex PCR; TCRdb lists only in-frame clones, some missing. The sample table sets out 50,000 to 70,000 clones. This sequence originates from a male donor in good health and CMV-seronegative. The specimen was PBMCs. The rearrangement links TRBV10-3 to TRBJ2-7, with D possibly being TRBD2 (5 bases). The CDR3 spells CAISEGRTSPYEQYF. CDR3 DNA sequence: TGTGCCATCAGTGAAGGAAGGACTTCCCCCTACGAGCAGTACTTC.